Sequencing of this TCR beta chain was carried out in a study of T cell responses to AZD1222 COVID-19 vaccine. Broader study findings: Within unmutated variant regions lay the reported targets of nearly half of spike-specific TCRs.

Trimming cost V 8 bases and J 3 bases; bases outside gene matches: 10. This CDR3 is 15 amino acids long. Per the germline V gene, CDR1 is LNHDA and CDR2 is SQIVND (reference sequence). Concerning this clone: Its antigen is as yet unknown.

Assay: immunoSEQ multiplex PCR; the TCRdb copy retains only in-frame clones and omits some. The table records 100,000 to 150,000 clones, around nine tenths of them present only once. This sequence was found in an adult in good health. The sequences come from peripheral blood, collected on day 0 of AZD1222 vaccination. This chain links TRBV19 with TRBJ1-5, with 7 bases identical to TRBD1. CDR3 residues: CASGTHGQANQPQHF. CDR3 nucleotides: TGTGCCAGTGGGACCCATGGACAGGCCAATCAGCCCCAGCATTTT.